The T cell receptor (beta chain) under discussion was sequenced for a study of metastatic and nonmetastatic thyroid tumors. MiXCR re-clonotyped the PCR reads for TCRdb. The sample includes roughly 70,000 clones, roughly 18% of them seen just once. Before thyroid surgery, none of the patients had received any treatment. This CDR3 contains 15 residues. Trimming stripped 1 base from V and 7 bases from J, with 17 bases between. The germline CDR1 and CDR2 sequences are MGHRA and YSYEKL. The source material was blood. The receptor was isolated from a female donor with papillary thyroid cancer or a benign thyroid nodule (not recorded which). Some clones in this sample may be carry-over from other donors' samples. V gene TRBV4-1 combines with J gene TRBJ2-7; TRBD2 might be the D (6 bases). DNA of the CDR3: TGCGCCAGCAGCCAAGGGAGGGAGAGGGCCGGGGAGCAGTACTTC. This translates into CASSQGRERAGEQYF.